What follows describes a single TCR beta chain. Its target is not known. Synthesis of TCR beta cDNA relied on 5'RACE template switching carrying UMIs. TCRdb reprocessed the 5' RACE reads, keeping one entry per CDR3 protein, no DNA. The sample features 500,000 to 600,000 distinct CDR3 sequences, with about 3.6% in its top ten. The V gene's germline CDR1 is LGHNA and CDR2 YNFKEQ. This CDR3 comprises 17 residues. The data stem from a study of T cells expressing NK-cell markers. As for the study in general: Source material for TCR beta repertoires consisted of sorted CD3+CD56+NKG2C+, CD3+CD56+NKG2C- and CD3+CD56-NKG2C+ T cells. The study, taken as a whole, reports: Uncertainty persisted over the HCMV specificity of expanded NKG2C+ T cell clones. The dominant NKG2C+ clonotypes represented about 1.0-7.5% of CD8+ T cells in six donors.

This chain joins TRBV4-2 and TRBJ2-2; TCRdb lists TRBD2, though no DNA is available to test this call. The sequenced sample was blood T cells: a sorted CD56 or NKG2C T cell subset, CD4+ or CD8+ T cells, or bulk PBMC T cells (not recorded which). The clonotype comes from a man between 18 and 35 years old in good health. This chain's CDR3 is CASSQGGLAGRGGELFF.